The rows below give T cell receptor beta chains drawn from one sample of a study of blood T cells in healthy people across ages. From the 5' RACE reads, TCRdb called clonotypes with MiXCR, one entry per CDR3 protein. The data contain about 1.7 million distinct CDR3 sequences, under 30% of them singletons. Material for sequencing was blood. All receptors derive from a woman in her 30s in good health. CDR3s include the opening cysteine and the closing phenylalanine or tryptophan. The order of the fields is CDR3 DNA, CDR3 protein, clone size, V gene, D gene, J gene. A D gene is named only where the DNA matches it firmly. A clone size is listed for some rows: how often the clone was seen (once, few, many), or a class if it is expanded.

CDR3 DNA: TGTGCCAGCAGTTACGGGCGGGGCGGAGGCTACACCTTC
CDR3 protein: CASSYGRGGGYTF
clone size: .
V gene: TRBV6-5
D gene: .
J gene: TRBJ1-2

CDR3 DNA: TGTGCCAGCAGTTTCCTCGACAGGGACGAGCAGTACTTC
CDR3 protein: CASSFLDRDEQYF
clone size: many
V gene: TRBV27
D gene: TRBD1
J gene: TRBJ2-7

CDR3 DNA: TGTGCCATCAGGGATCGACAGGGGGCCTTTAACTATGGCTACACCTTC
CDR3 protein: CAIRDRQGAFNYGYTF
clone size: few
V gene: TRBV10-3
D gene: TRBD1
J gene: TRBJ1-2

CDR3 DNA: TGTGCCAGCAGCCCCTTCCTCGGACAGGGGGCATCTGGAAACACCATATATTTT
CDR3 protein: CASSPFLGQGASGNTIYF
clone size: once
V gene: TRBV11-2
D gene: TRBD1
J gene: TRBJ1-3

CDR3 DNA: TGTGCCATCAGTCCCGATAGCACAGATGCGCAGTATTTT
CDR3 protein: CAISPDSTDAQYF
clone size: .
V gene: TRBV10-3
D gene: .
J gene: TRBJ2-3

CDR3 DNA: TGCAGTGCTAGAACTGATAGGGTGGCGGGGGAGACCCAGTACTTC
CDR3 protein: CSARTDRVAGETQYF
clone size: many
V gene: TRBV20-1
D gene: .
J gene: TRBJ2-5

CDR3 DNA: TGTGCCAGCAGTCAAGGGACGGCGGGCTACACCTTC
CDR3 protein: CASSQGTAGYTF
clone size: few
V gene: TRBV7-9
D gene: .
J gene: TRBJ1-2

CDR3 DNA: TGTGCCATCAGTACCCTAGGGGTCTCCTACAATGAGCAGTTCTTC
CDR3 protein: CAISTLGVSYNEQFF
clone size: few
V gene: TRBV10-3
D gene: .
J gene: TRBJ2-1

CDR3 DNA: TGTGCCAGCAGTTACGTGGGACACCGGACCTCCTCACCCCTCCACTTT
CDR3 protein: CASSYVGHRTSSPLHF
clone size: .
V gene: TRBV6-2/TRBV6-3
D gene: .
J gene: TRBJ1-6

CDR3 DNA: TGTGCCAGCAGTTACCTCACCGGCACGAACGAGCAGTACTTC
CDR3 protein: CASSYLTGTNEQYF
clone size: .
V gene: TRBV6-2/TRBV6-3
D gene: .
J gene: TRBJ2-7

CDR3 DNA: TGTGCCAGCAGAGATTATACGCAGTATTTT
CDR3 protein: CASRDYTQYF
clone size: .
V gene: TRBV2
D gene: .
J gene: TRBJ2-3

CDR3 DNA: TGCAGTGCCCCGCCTGCTGGGGGGGTAGAGACCCAGTACTTC
CDR3 protein: CSAPPAGGVETQYF
clone size: .
V gene: TRBV20-1
D gene: TRBD2
J gene: TRBJ2-5

CDR3 DNA: TGTGCCAGCAGTATGTCGGGGGAGACGAATGAGCAGTTCTTC
CDR3 protein: CASSMSGETNEQFF
clone size: .
V gene: TRBV6-4
D gene: .
J gene: TRBJ2-1

CDR3 DNA: TGCGTCAGCGGCCAAGAATCTTACAATGAGCAGTTCTTC
CDR3 protein: CVSGQESYNEQFF
clone size: .
V gene: TRBV4-3
D gene: .
J gene: TRBJ2-1

CDR3 DNA: TGTGCCAGCAGTTTAAGGATAACGTTAGAGAATAATTCACCCCTCCACTTT
CDR3 protein: CASSLRITLENNSPLHF
clone size: few
V gene: TRBV27
D gene: .
J gene: TRBJ1-6

CDR3 DNA: TGTGCCATCAGCGAGGCCCTAGCGGGAGGGCCGGGGGAGACCCAGTACTTC
CDR3 protein: CAISEALAGGPGETQYF
clone size: many
V gene: TRBV10-3
D gene: TRBD2
J gene: TRBJ2-5

CDR3 DNA: TGCGCCAGCAGCCAATCTACAGGGATGAGGGAGCAGTTCTTC
CDR3 protein: CASSQSTGMREQFF
clone size: .
V gene: TRBV4-3
D gene: .
J gene: TRBJ2-1

CDR3 DNA: TGCGCCAGCAGCTTGGAACAGGCGTACTACGAGCAGTACTTC
CDR3 protein: CASSLEQAYYEQYF
clone size: few
V gene: TRBV5-1
D gene: .
J gene: TRBJ2-7

CDR3 DNA: TGTGCCAGCAGTTTACCCCTTGACAGGGGCGAAACTAATGAAAAACTGTTTTTT
CDR3 protein: CASSLPLDRGETNEKLFF
clone size: .
V gene: TRBV28
D gene: TRBD1
J gene: TRBJ1-4

CDR3 DNA: TGCAGTGCTAACCAATTAGGGGTGGGTGAGCAGTTCTTC
CDR3 protein: CSANQLGVGEQFF
clone size: .
V gene: TRBV20-1
D gene: .
J gene: TRBJ2-1

CDR3 DNA: TGCGCCAGCAGCCTAACAGTTACTAGCACAGATACGCAGTATTTT
CDR3 protein: CASSLTVTSTDTQYF
clone size: many
V gene: TRBV5-1
D gene: .
J gene: TRBJ2-3

CDR3 DNA: TGTGCCAGCTCTGTCACGGACCCACCCTACGAGCAGTACTTC
CDR3 protein: CASSVTDPPYEQYF
clone size: few
V gene: TRBV18
D gene: .
J gene: TRBJ2-7

CDR3 DNA: TGTGCCAGCGCCGGGACAGTCAATTCACCCCTCCACTTT
CDR3 protein: CASAGTVNSPLHF
clone size: few
V gene: TRBV9
D gene: TRBD1
J gene: TRBJ1-6

CDR3 DNA: TGTGCCAGCAGCGTAGGTGGGACCCAGTACGAGCAGTACTTC
CDR3 protein: CASSVGGTQYEQYF
clone size: .
V gene: TRBV9
D gene: .
J gene: TRBJ2-7

CDR3 DNA: TGCAGTGCTTGGGACAGAATAGCCAAAAACATTCAGTACTTC
CDR3 protein: CSAWDRIAKNIQYF
clone size: .
V gene: TRBV20-1
D gene: TRBD1
J gene: TRBJ2-4

CDR3 DNA: TGCGCCAGCAGCTCCCGGACTAGCGGGAGAAACGGGGAGCTGTTTTTT
CDR3 protein: CASSSRTSGRNGELFF
clone size: few
V gene: TRBV5-1
D gene: TRBD2
J gene: TRBJ2-2

CDR3 DNA: TGTGCCAGCAGCCCCGGACAGGTGAGGATGAACACTGAAGCTTTCTTT
CDR3 protein: CASSPGQVRMNTEAFF
clone size: .
V gene: TRBV3-1
D gene: TRBD1
J gene: TRBJ1-1

CDR3 DNA: TGTGCCAGCAGCGGACTCCCCTATGGCTACACCTTC
CDR3 protein: CASSGLPYGYTF
clone size: few
V gene: TRBV12-3/TRBV12-4
D gene: .
J gene: TRBJ1-2

CDR3 DNA: TGCGCCAGCAGCTTCGACAGAACAGATACGCAGTATTTT
CDR3 protein: CASSFDRTDTQYF
clone size: many
V gene: TRBV5-1
D gene: .
J gene: TRBJ2-3

CDR3 DNA: TGCACCAGCAGCTTGGGAGGACAGGGAGTTAAATCTGGCTACACCTTC
CDR3 protein: CTSSLGGQGVKSGYTF
clone size: .
V gene: TRBV5-1
D gene: TRBD1
J gene: TRBJ1-2

CDR3 DNA: TGCAGTTTCCAGCGGGAGGGGATTTACAATGAGCAGTTCTTC
CDR3 protein: CSFQREGIYNEQFF
clone size: .
V gene: TRBV20-1
D gene: TRBD2
J gene: TRBJ2-1

CDR3 DNA: TGTGCCAGCAGCTTAAACGGGGTTGAGCAGTTCTTC
CDR3 protein: CASSLNGVEQFF
clone size: few
V gene: TRBV13
D gene: .
J gene: TRBJ2-1

CDR3 DNA: TGTGCCAGCAGTTTATCCAGGGCCAATGAGCAGTTCTTC
CDR3 protein: CASSLSRANEQFF
clone size: many
V gene: TRBV28
D gene: .
J gene: TRBJ2-1

CDR3 DNA: TGTGCCAGCAGTAGGATAGGGAATTTTGATGAGCAGTTCTTC
CDR3 protein: CASSRIGNFDEQFF
clone size: many
V gene: TRBV7-9
D gene: .
J gene: TRBJ2-1

CDR3 DNA: TGCAGTGCTCGCGACATACCCTCGAACACTGAAGCTTTCTTT
CDR3 protein: CSARDIPSNTEAFF
clone size: few
V gene: TRBV20-1
D gene: .
J gene: TRBJ1-1

CDR3 DNA: TGTGCCAGCAGTCCCAATACAGGGCGGGGGAGCTCTGGGGCCAACGTCCTGACTTTC
CDR3 protein: CASSPNTGRGSSGANVLTF
clone size: few
V gene: TRBV28
D gene: .
J gene: TRBJ2-6

CDR3 DNA: TGTGCCTGGAGTGTTTGGACAGGACCCTACGAGCAGTACTTC
CDR3 protein: CAWSVWTGPYEQYF
clone size: few
V gene: TRBV30
D gene: TRBD1
J gene: TRBJ2-7